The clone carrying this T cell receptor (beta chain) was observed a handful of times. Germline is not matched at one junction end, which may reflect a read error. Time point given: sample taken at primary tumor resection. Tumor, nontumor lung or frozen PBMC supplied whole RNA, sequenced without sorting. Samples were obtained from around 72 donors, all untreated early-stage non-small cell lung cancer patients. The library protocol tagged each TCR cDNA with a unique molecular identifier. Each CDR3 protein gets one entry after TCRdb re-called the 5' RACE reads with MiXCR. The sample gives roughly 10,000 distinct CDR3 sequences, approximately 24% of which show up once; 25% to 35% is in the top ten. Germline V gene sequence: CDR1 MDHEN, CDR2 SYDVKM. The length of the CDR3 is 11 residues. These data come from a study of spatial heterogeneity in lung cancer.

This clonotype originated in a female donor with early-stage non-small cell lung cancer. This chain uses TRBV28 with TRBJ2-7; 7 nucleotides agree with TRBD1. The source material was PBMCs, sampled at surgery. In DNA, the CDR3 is TGTGCCAGCAGTTCTCCAGGGGGATGGAACTTC. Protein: CASSSPGGWNF.